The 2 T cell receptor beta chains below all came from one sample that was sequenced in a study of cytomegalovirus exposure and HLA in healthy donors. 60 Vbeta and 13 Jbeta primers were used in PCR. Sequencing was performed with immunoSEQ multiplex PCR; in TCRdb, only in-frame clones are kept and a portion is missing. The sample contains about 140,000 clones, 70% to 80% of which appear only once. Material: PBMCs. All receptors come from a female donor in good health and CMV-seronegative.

The CDR3 nucleotides read TGTGCCAGCAGCGGGGGACAGGGGAACGAGCAGTACTTC. Translation: CASSGGQGNEQYF. The gene calls are TRBV5-6 and TRBJ2-5, with TRBD1 matching over 10 bases. With the DNA end fitting TRBJ2-7 better, the J assignment may be wrong. The V gene's germline CDR1 is SGHDT and CDR2 YYEEEE. The CDR3 runs 13 residues.

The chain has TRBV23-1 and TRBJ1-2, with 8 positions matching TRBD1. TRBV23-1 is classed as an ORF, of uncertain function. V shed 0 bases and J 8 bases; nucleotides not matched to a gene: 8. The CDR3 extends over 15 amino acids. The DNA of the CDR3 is TGCGCCAGCAGTCAATCGAGCCAGGGGGCGAGAGGCTACACCTTC. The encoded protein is CASSQSSQGARGYTF.